These 17 T cell receptor beta chains were sequenced from one sample in a study of blood T cell repertoires in COVID-19. Some clones are missing from TCRdb's copy, which holds only in-frame ones; the method was immunoSEQ multiplex PCR. The sample consists of 250,000 or so clones, approximately 86% of them appearing once. Specimen: peripheral blood. These receptors came from a woman aged 60-75 years with COVID-19, enrolled during active disease.

CDR3 bases: TGTGCCAGCAGTTCGACGAGGGAGACCCAGTACTTC. It translates to CASSSTRETQYF. The V call is TRBV12-3 or TRBV12-4, the J call TRBJ2-5, with unresolved D. Trimming pared 4 bases from V and 5 bases from J, leaving 8 bases between. The CDR3 is 12 residues long.

This clone showed up just a few times. This chain joins TRBV7-8 and TRBJ1-1, with TRBD1 as a possible D gene (6 bases). V lost 8 bases and J 1 base, leaving 14 bases between the germline ends. The CDR3 loop spans 14 amino acids. CDR1 is SGHVS and CDR2 is FQNEAQ in the germline V gene. The CDR3 DNA is TGTGCCAGCGGCCCCGGGACACAGAACACTGAAGCTTTCTTT. It translates to CASGPGTQNTEAFF. The variable domain in full, completed from reference TRBV7-8 and TRBJ1-1, reads GAGVSQSPRYKVAKRGQDVALRCDPISGHVSLFWYQQALGQGPEFLTYFQNEAQLDKSGLPSDRFFAERPEGSVSTLKIQRTQQEDSAVYLCASGPGTQNTEAFFGQGTRLTVV.

The chain uses TRBV19 and TRBJ2-1; D gene uncertain. The CDR3 is 12 amino acids. Per germline, CDR1 LNHDA and CDR2 SQIVND (reference sequence). V was pared by 10 bases and J by 9 bases, with 16 bases between. CDR3 sequence reads: CAIQTPSGEQFF. CDR3 nucleotide sequence: TGTGCCATCCAGACTCCCTCGGGTGAGCAGTTCTTC.

This CDR3 reads CASIPTGQGAYEQYF. For the CDR3, the DNA is TGTGCCAGCATCCCTACGGGACAGGGGGCCTACGAGCAGTACTTC. The rearrangement uses TRBV28 and TRBJ2-7, with 11 bases identical to TRBD1. The CDR3 is 15 amino acids. After removal of 7 bases from V and 2 bases from J, the junction contained 7 bases not matched to a gene. From germline, CDR1 is MDHEN and CDR2 SYDVKM.

The chain joins TRBV10-3 to TRBJ1-1; TRBD1 aligns across 11 bases. This CDR3 is built from 15 residues. J gave up 5 bases and V 6 bases, and 8 bases lay outside the gene matches. Looked up from germline, CDR1 is ENHRY and CDR2 is SYGVKD. The CDR3 region is CAISPGGQGDTEAFF. As DNA, the CDR3 is TGTGCCATCAGCCCCGGGGGACAGGGGGATACTGAAGCTTTCTTT.

This chain uses TRBV5-6 with TRBJ2-5; 7 nucleotides line up with TRBD2. The J segment lost 3 bases and the V segment lost 7 bases, leaving 18 bases of the junction unmatched. The V gene's germline CDR1 is SGHDT and CDR2 YYEEEE. This CDR3 spans 17 amino acids. CDR3 sequence: CASGPRGGRVIKETQYF. In DNA, the CDR3 is TGTGCCAGCGGGCCGAGAGGAGGGAGGGTGATAAAAGAGACCCAGTACTTC.

The rearrangement uses TRBV4-2 and TRBJ1-4; 7 bases agree with TRBD1. Germline trimming cut 3 bases from V and 6 bases from J; bases unmatched to any gene: 7. The CDR3 has 15 residues. Germline CDR1 and CDR2: LGHNA and YNFKEQ. CDR3 protein: CASSQTGDSDEKLFF. CDR3 nucleotides: TGTGCCAGCAGCCAGACCGGGGACAGCGATGAAAAACTGTTTTTT.

V is TRBV4-1 and J is TRBJ1-2, with 9 bases lining up with TRBD1. The CDR3 covers 15 residues. Per the germline V gene, CDR1 is MGHRA and CDR2 is YSYEKL. With V trimmed by 5 bases and J by 7 bases, 11 bases remained unmatched. CDR3 sequence (DNA): TGCGCCAGCAGCATACAGGGGGCGTTCGGTCCTGGCTACACCTTC. Translating it yields CASSIQGAFGPGYTF.

The CDR3 spells CASSDYDRDGNTIYF. CDR3 nucleotide sequence: TGTGCCAGCAGCGACTACGACAGGGACGGAAACACCATATATTTT. The chain employs TRBV7-9 and TRBJ1-3; 7 nucleotides agree with TRBD1. The CDR3 spans 15 residues. CDR1 and CDR2 (germline): SEHNR, FQNEAQ (reference sequence). V gave up 5 bases and J gave up 4 bases; unmatched junction bases: 8.

This sequence joins TRBV2 and TRBJ1-2; D gene unclear. The V gene's germline CDR1 is SNHLY and CDR2 FYNNEI. The CDR3 spans 13 residues. V shed 2 bases and J shed 1 base, with 5 bases lying between them. CDR3: CASSEQINYGYTF. The CDR3 region has the DNA TGTGCCAGCAGTGAACAGATTAACTATGGCTACACCTTC.

The J gene is TRBJ2-5, the V gene TRBV19; TRBD2 is a possible D gene (6 bases). The V end was cut by 5 bases, the J end by 2 bases, with 12 bases between. The germline V gene encodes CDR1 LNHDA and CDR2 SQIVND (reference sequence). This CDR3 has 14 residues. The CDR3 region has the DNA TGTGCCAGTAGTGTTAGCGGCGGGCAAGAGACCCAGTACTTC. It specifies CASSVSGGQETQYF. The full variable domain, its missing parts supplied by reference TRBV19 and TRBJ2-5, is DGGITQSPKYLFRKEGQNVTLSCEQNLNHDAMYWYRQDPGQGLRLIYYSQIVNDFQKGDIAEGYSVSREKKESFPLTVTSAQKNPTAFYLCASSVSGGQETQYFGPGTRLLVL.

This clone was detected a few times. The same CDR3 is also encoded by other DNA sequences in this sample. This chain connects TRBV6-5 to TRBJ1-5; no clear D. The CDR3 extends over 12 amino acids. The germline gives CDR1 MNHEY, CDR2 SVGAGI. V lost 6 bases to trimming and J lost 4 bases, with 7 bases between them. The CDR3, as DNA: TGTGCCAGCAGGAGTGGTAATCAGCCCCAGCATTTT. Protein sequence: CASRSGNQPQHF.

The chain is built from TRBV18 and TRBJ2-7; 12 bases are a match to TRBD1. CDR1 is KGHSH and CDR2 is LQKENI in the germline V gene. The CDR3 consists of 17 residues. Trimming cost V 0 bases and J 6 bases; bases outside gene matches: 9. CDR3 in DNA: TGTGCCAGCTCACCACCGACCCCGGGACAGGGGGCTTCCGAGCAGTACTTC. This encodes CASSPPTPGQGASEQYF.

This clone has just a few counts. The rearrangement links TRBV5-6 to TRBJ1-4, with 9 bases that match TRBD1. Trimming cost V 4 bases and J 6 bases; bases outside gene matches: 10. CDR1 and CDR2 from the germline V gene are SGHDT and YYEEEE. This CDR3 contains 16 residues. This CDR3 is CASSNRQGGIYEKLFF. The DNA for the CDR3 is TGTGCCAGCAGCAATCGACAGGGGGGGATTTATGAAAAACTGTTTTTT.

The rearrangement uses TRBV5-1 and TRBJ2-4; 12 nucleotides match TRBD2. In germline, CDR1 is SGHRS, CDR2 YFSETQ. Losses at the gene ends were 4 bases for V and 9 bases for J; bases not matched to a gene: 11. CDR3 length: 16 amino acids. CDR3: CASSRGTSGPSSIQYF. CDR3 DNA sequence: TGCGCCAGCAGCCGAGGGACTAGCGGGCCATCCAGCATTCAGTACTTC. The variable domain in full, completed from reference TRBV5-1 and TRBJ2-4, reads KAGVTQTPRYLIKTRGQQVTLSCSPISGHRSVSWYQQTPGQGLQFLFEYFSETQRNKGNFPGRFSGRQFSNSRSEMNVSTLELGDSALYLCASSRGTSGPSSIQYFGAGTRLSVL.

This clone was seen more than once but under ten times. This rearrangement joins TRBV5-1 to TRBJ2-7, with TRBD1 as a possible D gene (5 bases). Germline V gene data show CDR1 as SGHRS and CDR2 as YFSETQ. Trimming cost V 0 bases and J 0 bases, with 13 bases left between them. CDR3 length equals 16 residues. The CDR3 DNA sequence: TGCGCCAGCAGCTTGGGGGTGGGGCAGGCCTCCTACGAGCAGTACTTC. Translating gives CASSLGVGQASYEQYF.

V and J are TRBV19 and TRBJ1-2; the D is unclear. There are 11 residues in the CDR3. V was cut by 5 bases and J by 7 bases, with 8 bases left in between. Germline V CDR1 and CDR2: LNHDA, SQIVND (reference sequence). CDR3 coding DNA: TGTGCCAGTAGTGAGGGATTTGGCTACACCTTC. The encoded protein is CASSEGFGYTF.